These T cell receptor beta chains were read from a single sample in a study of Ad26.COV2.S vaccination and SARS-CoV-2 variants. The method was immunoSEQ multiplex PCR; TCRdb's version includes in-frame clones alone and lacks a portion of them. Of about 400,000 clones listed, 80% to 90% are singletons. This sample comprised peripheral blood, obtained in a trial of Ad26.COV2.S vaccine versus placebo. The source is a person aged 18-60 years who received the Ad26.COV2.S COVID-19 vaccine or a placebo. CDR3s include the opening cysteine and the closing phenylalanine or tryptophan. D genes are given only for firm matches. Size tells how often a clone was seen (once, few, many) or the class of an expanded clone, and some rows leave it out.

size,V,D,J,CDR3,DNA
.,TRBV5-1,.,TRBJ1-3,CASSLDWTASSGNTIYF,TGCGCCAGCAGCTTGGACTGGACAGCGAGCTCTGGAAACACCATATATTTT
.,TRBV5-6,TRBD1,TRBJ2-5,CASSLYGTVRQETQYF,TGTGCCAGCAGCTTGTATGGGACAGTGCGCCAAGAGACCCAGTACTTC
.,TRBV5-6,TRBD1,TRBJ1-1,CASSLRDRGPGTEAFF,TGTGCCAGCAGCTTGAGGGACAGGGGGCCGGGCACTGAAGCTTTCTTT
.,TRBV7-2,TRBD2,TRBJ2-2,CASSSDTLAGGNTGELFF,TGTGCCAGCAGCTCCGACACCCTAGCGGGAGGTAACACCGGGGAGCTGTTTTTT
.,TRBV4-1,TRBD2,TRBJ2-1,CASSPTSGRGLRRFF,TGCGCCAGCAGTCCGACTAGCGGGAGGGGGCTGCGGAGATTCTTC
.,TRBV19,TRBD1,TRBJ2-7,CASSMGQHHEQYF,TGTGCCAGTAGTATGGGACAGCACCACGAGCAGTACTTC
.,TRBV10-3,.,TRBJ1-5,CAISESTGSNQPQHF,TGTGCCATCAGTGAGTCTACGGGGAGCAATCAGCCCCAGCATTTT
.,TRBV21-1,.,TRBJ2-5,CASSKRQGQETQYF,TGTGCCAGCAGCAAACGACAGGGACAAGAGACCCAGTACTTC
.,TRBV11-2,TRBD1,TRBJ2-7,CASSYSTGFHEQYF,TGTGCCAGCAGCTACTCGACAGGGTTCCACGAGCAGTACTTC
.,TRBV7-3,.,TRBJ1-1,CASSLLGGNTEAFF,TGTGCCAGCAGCTTACTGGGGGGGAACACTGAAGCTTTCTTT
.,TRBV7-9,.,TRBJ1-1,CASSLWKNTEAFF,TGTGCCAGCAGCTTATGGAAGAACACTGAAGCTTTCTTT
.,TRBV2,TRBD1,TRBJ2-7,CASNRDRGSYEQYF,TGTGCCAGCAACCGGGACAGGGGCTCCTACGAGCAGTACTTC
once,TRBV27,TRBD2,TRBJ2-1,CATLRASGGVAYNEQFF,TGTGCCACCCTCAGGGCTAGCGGGGGGGTAGCCTACAATGAGCAGTTCTTC
.,TRBV6-5,.,TRBJ2-3,CASSYGSGDNTDTQYF,TGTGCCAGCAGTTACGGGTCAGGGGATAACACAGATACGCAGTATTTT
.,TRBV2,.,TRBJ2-3,CASRGLETSTDTQYF,TGTGCCAGCAGGGGGTTAGAAACGAGCACAGATACGCAGTATTTT
.,TRBV5-1,.,TRBJ2-3,CASSFTHRDSISNTQYF,TGCGCCAGCAGCTTTACTCACCGGGACTCCATATCTAATACGCAGTATTTT
.,TRBV5-1,TRBD1,TRBJ1-2,CASSRDRIYGYTF,TGCGCCAGCAGCCGGGACAGGATCTATGGCTACACCTTC
.,TRBV5-1,.,TRBJ1-5,CASSFEGQPQHF,TGCGCCAGCAGCTTTGAAGGCCAGCCCCAGCATTTT
few,TRBV3-1/TRBV3-2,TRBD1,TRBJ1-6,CASSPAGQGKSPLHF,TGTGCCAGCAGCCCAGCGGGACAGGGGAAATCACCCCTCCACTTT
.,TRBV24-1,.,TRBJ2-6,CATSARSYYSGANVLTF,TGTGCCACCAGTGCGCGGAGCTACTACTCTGGGGCCAACGTCCTGACTTTC
few,TRBV7-3,TRBD1,TRBJ1-6,CASSAGTENSPLHF,TGTGCCAGCAGCGCCGGGACAGAGAATTCACCCCTCCACTTT